A single sample gave rise to the 10 T cell receptor beta chains below, sequenced in a study of CD8 T cells in ankylosing spondylitis listed by TCRdb under 2017. No cognate antigen is known for these TCRs. Receptor libraries were prepared by 5' RACE. Sequenced on an Illumina HiSeq 2500. The public sequencing data were trimmed at Q25 with fastp and processed into clonotypes with MiXCR by TCRdb, which kept only in-frame beta chains. Records with the same CDR3 protein are collapsed into one entry carrying the most frequent genes and DNA. For this sample there are about 400,000 distinct CDR3 sequences; 20% to 25% appear just once. Around 17% of the sample is taken by the ten largest. General findings and caveats noted by the study authors: Blood from ankylosing spondylitis patients appeared to be characterized by a TCR beta motif made up of under ten highly homologous amino acid variants.

Sequenced material: blood, either unsorted or a sorted T cell fraction (not recorded which). The receptors were gathered from a male donor with ankylosing spondylitis.

This clonotype was seen at least ten times. The genes are TRBV7-2 and TRBJ1-5; D call uncertain. V lost 5 bases, J lost 4 bases, and 6 bases lay in between. Germline V gene data show CDR1 as SGHTA and CDR2 as FQGNSA. There are 12 residues in the CDR3. The CDR3 DNA reads as TGTGCCAGCAGCAACCGGAATCAGCCCCAGCATTTT. This sequence encodes CASSNRNQPQHF.

This clonotype showed up just a few times. The J gene is TRBJ1-2, the V gene TRBV29-1, with 9 bases that match TRBD1. With 6 bases clipped from V and 2 bases from J, the junction kept 4 bases outside the gene matches. The length of the CDR3 is 13 residues. Germline CDR1 and CDR2: SQVTM and ANQGSEA. CDR3 sequence reads: CSVGDRENYGYTF. The DNA for the CDR3 is TGCAGCGTAGGGGACAGGGAGAACTATGGCTACACCTTC.

The chain is built from TRBV3-1 and TRBJ2-4; no definite D call. The CDR3 covers 12 residues. V was cut by 5 bases and J by 12 bases, with 14 bases left in between. The germline V gene has CDR1 LGHDT and CDR2 YNNKEL (reference sequence). CDR3 in amino acids: CASSTVAWYQYF. The CDR3 DNA follows: TGTGCCAGCAGCACAGTAGCTTGGTATCAGTACTTC.

This sequence joins TRBV11-3 and TRBJ2-5; the D is unclear. Between the trimmed V and J ends, which lost 3 bases and 3 bases, there was a span of 5 bases. Germline CDR1 SGHNT, CDR2 YENEEA. This CDR3 is 12 amino acids long. The CDR3 DNA is TGTGCCAGCAGCTTTATCGAAGAGACCCAGTACTTC. It codes for CASSFIEETQYF.

CDR3 coding DNA: TGTGCCAGCAGCCAATTCAGGGGGAAGGGCACCGGGGAGCTGTTTTTT. The encoded protein is CASSQFRGKGTGELFF. The V gene is TRBV14, the J gene TRBJ2-2; TRBD1 matches at 7 bases. Germline CDR1 and CDR2: SGHDN and FVKESK. The V and J ends lost 2 bases and 4 bases, in that order; junction bases with no gene match: 7. This CDR3 has 16 amino acids.

This rearrangement joins TRBV21-1 to TRBJ2-1; the table gives TRBD1 as D, unverified against the DNA. TRBV21-1 is a known pseudogene. CDR3 size: 19 residues. The CDR3 DNA reads TGTGCCAGCAGCAAAAAGGGGTCGTGCAGTACAAAGACCTACAATGAGCAGTTCTTC. The encoded protein is CASSKKGSCSTKTYNEQFF.

This clonotype was recorded a few times. The chain links TRBV28 to TRBJ2-7, with D hard to call. V was shortened by 8 bases and J by 0 bases, with 5 bases between the two germline ends. The CDR3 sequence is 11 residues long. Germline values: CDR1 MDHEN, CDR2 SYDVKM. For the CDR3, the DNA is TGTGCCAGCGAGGACTCCTACGAGCAGTACTTC. This sequence encodes CASEDSYEQYF. Combining the CDR3 with reference TRBV28 and TRBJ2-7 gives the whole variable domain DVKVTQSSRYLVKRTGEKVFLECVQDMDHENMFWYRQDPGLGLRLIYFSYDVKMKEKGDIPEGYSVSREKKERFSLILESASTNQTSMYLCASEDSYEQYFGPGTRLTVT.

The J gene is TRBJ2-3, the V gene TRBV20-1; no clear D gene. V lost 4 bases and J lost 0, with 14 bases in between. The CDR3 has 15 amino acids. Germline CDR1 DFQATT, CDR2 SNEGSKA (reference sequence). The CDR3 reads CSATNRLWSTDTQYF. In DNA, the CDR3 is TGCAGTGCTACGAATAGGTTATGGAGCACAGATACGCAGTATTTT.

V usage is TRBV12-3 or TRBV12-4 and J usage is TRBJ1-1, with no clear D. The CDR3 has 12 residues. Trimming shortened V by 6 bases and J by 7 bases, and 12 bases separated the two germline ends. CDR3 in amino acids: CASSPFRREAFF. In DNA, the CDR3 is TGTGCCAGCAGCCCCTTCCGGCGTGAAGCTTTCTTT.

V usage is TRBV9 and J usage is TRBJ2-1, with 9 nucleotides matching TRBD2. This CDR3 spans 14 amino acids. V dropped 8 bases and J dropped 6; count of bases not matched to a gene: 9. Germline V gene lookup returns CDR1 SGDLS and CDR2 YYNGEE. The CDR3 is CASSSGRSANEQFF. CDR3 DNA: TGTGCCAGTAGTAGCGGGAGATCTGCCAATGAGCAGTTCTTC.